This is a list of T cell receptor beta chains from one sample in a study of CD8+ T cells in alopecia areata. Sequencing was performed with immunoSEQ multiplex PCR; in TCRdb, only in-frame clones are kept and a portion is missing. The profile shows 170,000 or so clones, under 70% of them singletons. Sequenced here: CD4+ T cells sorted from blood, sampled at week 4, from a patient treated with tofacitinib. The source is a human donor with alopecia areata. Each CDR3 is given without its conserved first and last residue. Each record gives: D gene, V gene, clone size, J gene, CDR3 protein. D genes are given only for firm matches. Size is omitted from some rows. Given values are once, few, many or a class for expanded clones.

TRBD1,TRBV4-3,once,TRBJ1-1,ASSQRQGSEAF
-,TRBV19,-,TRBJ2-1,ASSTLRTINEQF
-,TRBV23-1,-,TRBJ2-5,AIPRVGYETQY
-,TRBV5-1,few,TRBJ2-7,ASREDRWEVEQY
TRBD2,TRBV30,-,TRBJ2-5,AWSVTSGGHQETQY
-,TRBV29-1,few,TRBJ1-2,SVEERFGGGYT
TRBD2,TRBV11-2,-,TRBJ2-1,ASSLEGREGQF
-,TRBV5-4,-,TRBJ2-7,ASSSPNGITYEQY
TRBD1,TRBV6-5,-,TRBJ2-7,ASSYYDRGYDEQY
TRBD1,TRBV6-5,-,TRBJ1-1,ASSYWGTARTEAF
TRBD2,TRBV30,-,TRBJ2-2,AWSTLAGGRAGELF
-,TRBV4-3,few,TRBJ1-3,ASSQGSGVGSGNTIY
TRBD1,TRBV30,few,TRBJ2-6,ARTGAGANVLT
TRBD2,TRBV29-1,few,TRBJ2-5,SASGGLETQY
TRBD2,TRBV27,few,TRBJ2-3,ASSPGLAVFTDTQY
-,TRBV30,-,TRBJ1-2,AWSVQGGLSYGYT
-,TRBV2,once,TRBJ2-5,ASRAGRGETQY
TRBD1,TRBV30,-,TRBJ1-6,AWGPGTDNSPLH
-,TRBV9,few,TRBJ2-5,ASSVAGGETQY
TRBD1,TRBV10-3,-,TRBJ1-1,ASQGAMNTEAF
-,TRBV9,-,TRBJ1-1,ASSVGQSNTEAF
-,TRBV11-1,-,TRBJ2-4,ASSLTVMDIQY
TRBD2,TRBV5-1,many,TRBJ2-7,ASSFGLAGGSYEQY
TRBD1,TRBV7-2,-,TRBJ1-5,ASSQGQDQPQH
-,TRBV29-1,-,TRBJ2-3,SLEGNTDTQY
-,TRBV6-5,-,TRBJ2-7,ASSYDLNRIDYEQY
-,TRBV30,few,TRBJ2-1,ARRKAPYSNEQF
TRBD1,TRBV30,-,TRBJ2-2,AWSPRTGGIGELF
-,TRBV7-9,-,TRBJ1-2,ASSEVGGGSGYT
-,TRBV2,-,TRBJ1-1,ASSRQGLEAF
TRBD1,TRBV29-1,-,TRBJ1-1,SGGFRDRNTEAF
TRBD1,TRBV7-9,few,TRBJ1-1,ASSPDRDSNTEAF
-,TRBV30,-,TRBJ1-6,AWSALRGSPLH
-,TRBV5-1,-,TRBJ1-4,ASSLGDHNEKLF
-,TRBV30,-,TRBJ2-2,AWSVFHPTGELF